The entry below gives a single T cell receptor (beta chain) sequence along with its context. Antigen specificity is unknown. This sample was taken from a study of T cell responses to AZD1222 COVID-19 vaccine. Study at large: Timing groups of about 4 and about 12 weeks for second doses were pooled. Study conclusions and caveats: Across the whole spike, CD4 TCRs peaked at regions 160-218 and 743-854. Most donors were white British, females outnumbered males, and clonal diversity was possibly underestimated. In all cases, repertoires were sampled only after the peak T cell response.

Trimming cost V 0 bases and J 1 base, with 9 bases left between them. The CDR3 runs 15 residues. Germline values: CDR1 MNHEY, CDR2 SVGAGI. The repertoire was sequenced with immunoSEQ multiplex PCR; TCRdb's copy has only in-frame clones and lacks some. The sample holds about 140,000 clones; around 90% are singletons and the top ten take about 3%. This clonotype was sampled from an adult in good health. The chain employs TRBV6-5 and TRBJ1-1, with no clear D. The specimen comprised peripheral blood, sampled on day 0 of AZD1222 vaccination. CDR3 nucleotides: TGTGCCAGCAGTTACTCCGATGGCGAGAACACTGAAGCTTTCTTT. Protein product: CASSYSDGENTEAFF.